The T cell receptor (beta chain) described here comes from a study of post-analysis software for immune sequencing data. This clonotype came up a few times. Its matching antigen is unknown. The V and J ends lost 5 bases and 1 base, in that order; junction bases with no gene match: 5. Per the germline V gene, CDR1 is SQVTM and CDR2 is ANQGSEA. CDR3 length equals 14 residues. Findings and caveats of the study: When patients were compared with controls, five TRBV segments were more frequent, TRBV5-6, TRBV5-1 and TRBV20-1 among them. By F measure, samples from a shared preparation batch strongly co-clustered. Normalized Chao1 diversity was significantly lower in multiple sclerosis patients than in controls.

TCR beta libraries were prepared from cDNA with unique molecular identifiers. TCRdb called the PCR reads again in MiXCR, with one record for every CDR3 protein. The sample records roughly 650,000 distinct CDR3 sequences, approximately 59% being singletons. The receptor was isolated from a girl aged 2 to 10 with multiple sclerosis. V gene TRBV29-1 combines with J gene TRBJ1-5; 7 nucleotides agree with TRBD1. The sample comprised blood. CDR3 sequence (DNA): TGCAGCGTTAGCCTGGGACAGAGCAATCAGCCCCAGCATTTT. It is translated as CSVSLGQSNQPQHF.